One and the same sample provided the 14 T cell receptor beta chains below, sequenced in a study of vaccination and CD4 T cells after COVID-19 (dated by TCRdb to the early 2020s). To prepare the library, PCR was applied. Sequencing was carried out with an Illumina iSeq 100. At the Johns Hopkins FTIC core, DNA from the cultured CD4+ T cells underwent TCR sequencing with the Oncomine TCR Beta short-read assay. TCRdb itself trimmed the public reads at Q25 with fastp, ran MiXCR and retained productive beta chains. Entries are consolidated by CDR3 protein sequence, retaining the most common genes and DNA. Within this sample are about 18,000 distinct CDR3 sequences, with 70% of them counted one time only. The top ten clonotypes cover 5.5% to 7% of the sample. Their antigens are not known. Interpreted using the paper, the treatment or condition label stands for: approximately nine-day PBMC culture with coronavirus spike peptide pools or control peptides (ViraFEST assay).

Sequencing input: CD4+ T cells from blood, cultured in vitro. The receptors here all came from a human donor who had recovered from COVID-19.

The gene calls are TRBV14 and TRBJ1-2; no clear D gene. There are 13 residues in the CDR3. The ends were cut back, 3 bases at V and 7 bases at J, with 12 bases in the middle. The germline CDR1 and CDR2 sequences are SGHDN and FVKESK. CDR3 region: CASSQQFLSGYTF. CDR3 nucleotides: TGTGCCAGCAGCCAGCAATTCCTCTCTGGCTACACCTTC.

This clonotype rates as large. V usage is TRBV6-8 and J usage is TRBJ2-7; D is tentatively TRBD1 or TRBD2 (7 bases each). Germline assignment: CDR1 MNHGY and CDR2 SAAAGT. Trimming took 6 bases from V and 4 from J, leaving 22 bases between them. The CDR3 length is 16 residues. The CDR3: CASRINRQGGLYEQYF. The CDR3 DNA follows: TGTGCCAGCAGGATTAATAGACAGGGAGGGCTGTACGAGCAGTACTTC.

This chain joins TRBV18 and TRBJ1-1, with TRBD1 as a possible D gene (6 bases). CDR3 length: 14 residues. V was shortened by 3 bases and J by 5 bases, with 13 bases between the two germline ends. Germline CDR1 KGHSH, CDR2 LQKENI. CDR3 residues: CASSPRTGRTEAFF. CDR3 coding DNA: TGTGCCAGCTCACCGCGTACAGGGAGGACTGAAGCTTTCTTT.

This clonotype was counted between two and nine times. The genes are TRBV6-2 or TRBV6-3 and TRBJ2-2, with 12 bases identical to TRBD2. This CDR3 is 17 amino acids long. Trimming took 2 bases from V and 4 from J; bases not matched to a gene: 5. CDR1 and CDR2 (germline): MNHEY, SVGEGT. CDR3 sequence reads: CASSYLAGGPVTGELFF. The CDR3 nucleotides read TGTGCCAGCAGTTACCTAGCGGGAGGGCCTGTCACCGGGGAGCTGTTTTTT.

Here the CDR3 DNA reads TGTGCCACCAGCAGAGGTAGTTCCGGTTACGAGCAGTACTTC. This codes for CATSRGSSGYEQYF. The rearrangement joins TRBV15 to TRBJ2-7; D remains unclear. Trimming pared 1 base from V and 4 bases from J, leaving 11 bases between. The CDR3 contains 14 residues. Germline lookup yields CDR1 LNHNV and CDR2 YYDKDF (reference sequence).

This clonotype was observed a single time. The chain links TRBV27 to TRBJ2-2, with TRBD2 matching over 7 bases. CDR3 length equals 18 residues. CDR1 is MNHEY, CDR2 SMNVEV, per germline (reference sequence). J gave up 6 bases and V 6 bases, and 19 bases lay outside the gene matches. The DNA of the CDR3 is TGTGCCAGCAGCCGATTGCTCAGCGGGACCCAAATGGCCGGGGAGCTGTTTTTT. Protein: CASSRLLSGTQMAGELFF.

This chain uses TRBV6-1 with TRBJ1-1; unclear D gene. V lost 4 bases, J lost 4 bases, and 16 bases lay in between. The CDR3 contains 15 residues. The germline V gene has CDR1 MNHNS and CDR2 SASEGT. CDR3 sequence: CASSAFPESRTEAFF. Here the CDR3 DNA reads TGTGCCAGCAGTGCATTCCCAGAGTCCCGCACTGAAGCTTTCTTT.

Written as DNA, the CDR3 is TGTGCCAGCAGCCGAAGTAACACCGGGGAGCTGTTTTTT. It codes for CASSRSNTGELFF. The V gene is TRBV11-2, the J gene TRBJ2-2; D not certain. This CDR3 is built from 13 residues. V was clipped by 5 bases and J by 2 bases, with 6 bases between them. Germline V CDR1 and CDR2: SGHAT, FQNNGV.

Relative to its sample, this clonotype is medium-sized. The V gene is TRBV27, the J gene TRBJ1-6; D gene uncertain. CDR1 and CDR2 (germline): MNHEY, SMNVEV (reference sequence). This CDR3 contains 16 residues. Deletions cut 6 bases from V and 2 bases from J, with 14 bases between. The CDR3 nucleotides are TGTGCCAGCAGCGTAGGTTTGAGGACCTATAATTCACCCCTCCACTTT. Amino acid sequence: CASSVGLRTYNSPLHF.

This chain connects TRBV10-1 to TRBJ1-6, with 8 bases lining up with TRBD1. V shed 6 bases, J shed 5 bases, and the junction held 3 bases outside the gene matches. Germline V gives CDR1 WNHNN, CDR2 SYGVQD (reference sequence). CDR3 length: 14 amino acids. CDR3 coding DNA: TGCGCCAGCAGCGGGACAGGAGATAATTCACCCCTCCACTTT. Its protein is CASSGTGDNSPLHF.

The chain has TRBV7-6 and TRBJ2-7, with a possible D match to TRBD1 (7 bases). The length of the CDR3 is 16 residues. Germline assignment: CDR1 SGHVS and CDR2 FNYEAQ. With 5 bases removed from V and 0 bases from J, the gap between germline ends came to 17 bases. The CDR3 is CASSPRGTATSYEQYF. CDR3 coding DNA: TGTGCCAGCAGCCCTCGGGGGACAGCCACCTCCTACGAGCAGTACTTC.

The rearrangement uses TRBV27 and TRBJ1-1, with TRBD1 matching over 8 bases. The junction had 6 bases not matched to a gene; V was cut back by 5 bases and J by 1 base. Germline V gives CDR1 MNHEY, CDR2 SMNVEV (reference sequence). This CDR3 has 15 residues. The CDR3 loop reads CASSPWTGKNTEAFF. Here the CDR3 DNA reads TGTGCCAGCAGTCCTTGGACAGGGAAGAACACTGAAGCTTTCTTT.

This clonotype was picked up a small number of times. The rearrangement links TRBV20-1 to TRBJ1-6, with D unclear. This CDR3 is built from 15 residues. Germline V gene data show CDR1 as DFQATT and CDR2 as SNEGSKA (reference sequence). The ends were cut back, 5 bases at V and 0 bases at J, with 11 bases in the middle. The CDR3 DNA reads as TGCAGTGCTGTGCGGGTGAGCTCCTATAATTCACCCCTCCACTTT. Translation gives CSAVRVSSYNSPLHF.

This clonotype was observed a handful of times. The chain links TRBV6-5 to TRBJ2-2; the D gene could be TRBD1 or TRBD2 (5 bases each). In germline, CDR1 is MNHEY, CDR2 SVGAGI. CDR3 size: 14 residues. V was trimmed by 2 bases and J by 3 bases, leaving 7 bases between them. CDR3: CASSYEGYTGELFF. The DNA of the CDR3 is TGTGCCAGCAGTTACGAGGGGTACACCGGGGAGCTGTTTTTT.